This TCR beta chain was identified in a study of T cell responses to AZD1222 COVID-19 vaccine. Findings of the study overall: Compared with day 0, the breadth and depth of the Spike-specific TCR repertoire rose significantly after two doses of AZD1222.

Sequencing was performed with immunoSEQ multiplex PCR; in TCRdb, only in-frame clones are kept and a portion is missing. The sample shows roughly 45,000 clones, over 60% of them seen only once. Per germline, CDR1 SGHVS and CDR2 FNYEAQ. The CDR3 length is 16 residues. V trimming: 4 bases; J trimming: 6 bases; junction bases outside the gene matches: 10. A word on this clone: Its cognate antigen is unknown.

Sequenced material: peripheral blood, taken on day 0 of AZD1222 vaccination. The chain combines TRBV7-6 with TRBJ2-3, with TRBD1 matching over 10 bases. The clonotype was recovered from an adult in good health. The CDR3, as DNA: TGTGCCAGCAGCTCGACAGGGGGCAATAACGGGGATACGCAGTATTTT. The encoded protein is CASSSTGGNNGDTQYF.